Described below is a single T cell receptor (beta chain) sequence and its context. Its antigen is still unknown. Sequencing used immunoSEQ version 4 in survey mode. Measured with immunoSEQ multiplex PCR; TCRdb has only the in-frame clones, and not every one. The table shows more than 25,000 clones, with roughly 80% occurring only once. Stimulation used around 10 ug/mL lysate from CMV-infected fibroblasts. Sorted nonresponding memory CD4+ T cells were CD40L-negative, CD69-negative, CD45RO-high. Donors were HIV-1-infected adults who began suppressive ART during chronic infection. Before stimulation, PBMCs underwent CD8+ T cell depletion. Anti-CD28/CD49d costimulation, CD40-blocking antibody and enfuvirtide were given to CD8-depleted PBMCs for roughly 19 hours. The source of the sample is a study of persistence of HIV-infected CD4 T cells. Findings and limits, study-wide: Proviral oligoclonality tracked with TCR oligoclonality within the same sorted cells.

The V segment lost 3 bases and the J segment 6 bases; nucleotides outside the gene matches: 18. CDR1 and CDR2 from the germline V gene are MGHRA and YSYEKL. The CDR3 is made up of 19 amino acids. The V gene is TRBV4-1, the J gene TRBJ1-1; TRBD1 agrees at 11 bases. This receptor was taken from an adult woman with HIV who was CMV-seropositive. The input for sequencing was CD4+ T cells sorted from PBMCs after approximately 20-hour stimulation, taken from a patient who received antiretroviral therapy. CDR3 bases: TGCGCCAGCAGCCACCACGGGTGGGGGACAGGGGGACGCGGGGCTGAAGCTTTCTTT. This translates into CASSHHGWGTGGRGAEAFF.